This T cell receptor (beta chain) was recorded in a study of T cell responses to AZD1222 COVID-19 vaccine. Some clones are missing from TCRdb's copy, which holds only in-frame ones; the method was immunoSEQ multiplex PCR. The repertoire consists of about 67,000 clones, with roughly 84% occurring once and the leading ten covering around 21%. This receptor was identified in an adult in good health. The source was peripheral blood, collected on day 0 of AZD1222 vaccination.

The CDR3 is CASSLVGYEAFF. For the CDR3, the DNA is TGTGCCAGCAGTTTAGTAGGTTATGAAGCTTTCTTT. The gene calls are TRBV12-3 or TRBV12-4 and TRBJ1-1; D remains unclear. Between the trimmed V and J ends, which lost 1 base and 7 bases, there was a span of 7 bases. The CDR3 is 12 amino acids.